This T cell receptor beta chain originates from a study of shared clonotypes between healthy human individuals. With regard to this clone: Its antigen is unknown.

Findings and limits, study-wide: About 5% was the fraction of naive CD4 clonotypes found shared across four donors. Memory subsets generally showed lower estimated richness than naive subsets.

TCRdb keeps only in-frame clones here, not all; method: immunoSEQ multiplex PCR. The sample has 100,000 to 130,000 clones; under 70% are singletons. The sample taken for sequencing was memory CD8+ T cells sorted from blood. Subset reported: CD45RO+ cells pooled with CCR7-negative TemRA cells. The source of this sequence is a woman in her twenties or thirties in good health.

CDR3: CAISLGATGTEAFF. In nucleotides, the CDR3 is TGTGCCATCAGTTTGGGGGCGACCGGCACTGAAGCTTTCTTT. The chain links TRBV10-3 to TRBJ1-1; a weak D match, TRBD1 (6 bases). The germline gives CDR1 ENHRY, CDR2 SYGVKD. Trimming shortened V by 5 bases and J by 4 bases, and 14 bases separated the two germline ends. The CDR3 loop spans 14 amino acids.